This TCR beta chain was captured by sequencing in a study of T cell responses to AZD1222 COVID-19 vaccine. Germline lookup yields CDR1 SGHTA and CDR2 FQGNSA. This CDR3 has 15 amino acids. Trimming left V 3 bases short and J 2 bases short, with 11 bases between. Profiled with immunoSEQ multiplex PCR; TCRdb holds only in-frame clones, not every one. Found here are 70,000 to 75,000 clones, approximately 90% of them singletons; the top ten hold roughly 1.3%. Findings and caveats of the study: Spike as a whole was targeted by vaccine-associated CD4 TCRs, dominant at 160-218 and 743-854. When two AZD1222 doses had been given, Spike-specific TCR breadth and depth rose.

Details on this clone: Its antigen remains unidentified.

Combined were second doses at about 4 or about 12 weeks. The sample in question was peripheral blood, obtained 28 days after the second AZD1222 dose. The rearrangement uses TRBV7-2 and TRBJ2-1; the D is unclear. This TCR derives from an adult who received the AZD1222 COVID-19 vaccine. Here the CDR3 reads CASSLQTTTYNEQFF. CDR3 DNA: TGTGCCAGCAGCTTGCAGACCACAACCTACAATGAGCAGTTCTTC.